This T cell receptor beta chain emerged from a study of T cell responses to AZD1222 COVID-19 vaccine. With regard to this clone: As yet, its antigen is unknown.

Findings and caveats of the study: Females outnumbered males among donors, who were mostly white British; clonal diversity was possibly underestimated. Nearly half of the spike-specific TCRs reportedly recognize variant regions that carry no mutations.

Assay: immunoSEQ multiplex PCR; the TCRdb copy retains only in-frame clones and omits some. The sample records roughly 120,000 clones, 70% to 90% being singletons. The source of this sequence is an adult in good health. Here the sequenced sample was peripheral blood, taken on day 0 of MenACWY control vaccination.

The CDR3 DNA follows: TGTGCCAGCAGCGTAGGGTTATGGGGGGAAGCTGAAGCTTTCTTT. This gives the protein CASSVGLWGEAEAFF. This chain uses TRBV9 with TRBJ1-1; D may be TRBD1 (5 bases). The CDR3 extends over 15 amino acids. V was trimmed by 0 bases and J by 6 bases, leaving 15 bases between them. CDR1 SGDLS and CDR2 YYNGEE come from the germline V gene.